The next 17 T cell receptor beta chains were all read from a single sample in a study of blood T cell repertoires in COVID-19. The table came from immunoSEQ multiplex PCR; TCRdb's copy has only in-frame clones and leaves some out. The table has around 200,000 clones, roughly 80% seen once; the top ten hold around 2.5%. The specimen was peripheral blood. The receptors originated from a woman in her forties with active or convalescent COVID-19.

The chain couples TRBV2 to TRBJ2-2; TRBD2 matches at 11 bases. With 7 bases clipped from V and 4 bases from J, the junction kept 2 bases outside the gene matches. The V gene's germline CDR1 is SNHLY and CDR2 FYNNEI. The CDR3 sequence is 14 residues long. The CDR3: CASTSGGSTGELFF. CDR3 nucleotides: TGTGCCAGCACTAGCGGGGGGAGCACCGGGGAGCTGTTTTTT.

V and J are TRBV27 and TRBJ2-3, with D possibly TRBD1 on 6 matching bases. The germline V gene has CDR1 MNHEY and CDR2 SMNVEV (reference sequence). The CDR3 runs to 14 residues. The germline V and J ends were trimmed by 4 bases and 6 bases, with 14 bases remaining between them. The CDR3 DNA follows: TGTGCCAGCAGTTCGGGCAGGGGATCGGATACGCAGTATTTT. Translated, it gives CASSSGRGSDTQYF.

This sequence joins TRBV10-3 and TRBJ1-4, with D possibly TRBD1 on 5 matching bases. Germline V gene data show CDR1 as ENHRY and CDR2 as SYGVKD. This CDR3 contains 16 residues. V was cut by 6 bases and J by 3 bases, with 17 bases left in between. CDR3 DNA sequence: TGTGCCATCAGCCCGACGCGGGGCGAACCTAATGAAAAACTGTTTTTT. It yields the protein CAISPTRGEPNEKLFF.

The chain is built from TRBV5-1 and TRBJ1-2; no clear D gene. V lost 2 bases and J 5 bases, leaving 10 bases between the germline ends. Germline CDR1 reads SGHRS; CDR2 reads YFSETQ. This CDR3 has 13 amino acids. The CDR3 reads CASSFGSNYGYTF. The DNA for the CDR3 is TGCGCCAGCAGCTTTGGGAGTAATTATGGCTACACCTTC.

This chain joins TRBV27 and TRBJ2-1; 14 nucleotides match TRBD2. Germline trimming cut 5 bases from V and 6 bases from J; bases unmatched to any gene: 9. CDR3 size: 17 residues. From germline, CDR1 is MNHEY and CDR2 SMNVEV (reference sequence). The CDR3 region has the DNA TGTGCCAGCAGTCCCCATGGACTAGCGGGAGGAGGCAATGAGCAGTTCTTC. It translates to CASSPHGLAGGGNEQFF.

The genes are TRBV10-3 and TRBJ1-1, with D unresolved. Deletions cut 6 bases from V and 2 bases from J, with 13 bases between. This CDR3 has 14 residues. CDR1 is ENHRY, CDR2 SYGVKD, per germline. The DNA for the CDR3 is TGTGCCATCAGCACCAACTCCCGAAACACTGAAGCTTTCTTT. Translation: CAISTNSRNTEAFF.

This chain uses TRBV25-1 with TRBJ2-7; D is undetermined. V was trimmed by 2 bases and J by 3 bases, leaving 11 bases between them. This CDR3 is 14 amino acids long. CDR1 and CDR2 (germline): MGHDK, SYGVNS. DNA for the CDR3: TGTGCCAGCAGTGAAGCTCCGCCAGTCTACGAGCAGTACTTC. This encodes CASSEAPPVYEQYF.

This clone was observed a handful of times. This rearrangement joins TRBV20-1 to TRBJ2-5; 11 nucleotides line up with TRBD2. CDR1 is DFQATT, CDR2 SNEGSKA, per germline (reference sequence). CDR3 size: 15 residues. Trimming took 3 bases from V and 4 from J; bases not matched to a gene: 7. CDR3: CSASLAGGPGETQYF. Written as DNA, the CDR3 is TGCAGTGCTAGTTTAGCGGGGGGGCCGGGAGAGACCCAGTACTTC.

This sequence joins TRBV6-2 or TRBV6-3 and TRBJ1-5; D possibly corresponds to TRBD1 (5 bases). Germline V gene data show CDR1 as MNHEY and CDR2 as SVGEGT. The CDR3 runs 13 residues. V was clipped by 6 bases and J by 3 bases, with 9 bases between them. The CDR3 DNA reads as TGTGCCAGCAGCGACAGCTTCAATCAGCCCCAGCATTTT. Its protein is CASSDSFNQPQHF.

The CDR3 loop is CASSPEWANTEAFF. The CDR3 DNA sequence: TGTGCCAGCAGCCCCGAATGGGCGAACACTGAAGCTTTCTTT. The J gene is TRBJ1-1, the V gene TRBV3-1 (or the pseudogene TRBV3-2); D remains ambiguous. The CDR3 extends over 14 amino acids. Germline CDR1 is LGHDT and CDR2 is YNNKEL (reference sequence). V gave up 4 bases and J gave up 1 base, with 10 bases separating them.

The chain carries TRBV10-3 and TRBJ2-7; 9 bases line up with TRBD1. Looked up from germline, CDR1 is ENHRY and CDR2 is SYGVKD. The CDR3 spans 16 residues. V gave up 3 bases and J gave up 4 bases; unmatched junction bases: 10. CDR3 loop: CAISDPTGQGIYEQYF. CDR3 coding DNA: TGTGCCATCAGTGACCCAACTGGACAGGGGATTTACGAGCAGTACTTC.

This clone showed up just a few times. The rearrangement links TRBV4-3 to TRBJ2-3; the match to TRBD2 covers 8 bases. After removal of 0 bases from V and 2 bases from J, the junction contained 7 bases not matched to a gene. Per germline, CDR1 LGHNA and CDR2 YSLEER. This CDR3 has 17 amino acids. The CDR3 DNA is TGCGCCAGCAGCCAAGAACCCCGGGGGGGTAACACAGATACGCAGTATTTT. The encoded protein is CASSQEPRGGNTDTQYF.

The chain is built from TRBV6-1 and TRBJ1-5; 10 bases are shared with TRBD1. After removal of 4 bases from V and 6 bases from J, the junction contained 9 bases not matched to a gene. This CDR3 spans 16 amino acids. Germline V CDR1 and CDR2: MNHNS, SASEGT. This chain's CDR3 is CASSAGTGVGGQPQHF. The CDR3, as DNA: TGTGCCAGCAGTGCCGGGACAGGGGTAGGGGGTCAGCCCCAGCATTTT.

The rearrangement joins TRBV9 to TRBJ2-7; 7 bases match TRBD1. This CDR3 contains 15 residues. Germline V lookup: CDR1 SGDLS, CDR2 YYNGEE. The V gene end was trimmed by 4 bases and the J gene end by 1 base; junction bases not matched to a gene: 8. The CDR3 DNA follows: TGTGCCAGCAGCCCCCGACAGGGAGAGTCCTACGAGCAGTACTTC. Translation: CASSPRQGESYEQYF. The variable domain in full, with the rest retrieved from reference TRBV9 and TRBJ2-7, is DSGVTQTPKHLITATGQRVTLRCSPRSGDLSVYWYQQSLDQGLQFLIQYYNGEERAKGNILERFSAQQFPDLHSELNLSSLELGDSALYFCASSPRQGESYEQYFGPGTRLTVT.

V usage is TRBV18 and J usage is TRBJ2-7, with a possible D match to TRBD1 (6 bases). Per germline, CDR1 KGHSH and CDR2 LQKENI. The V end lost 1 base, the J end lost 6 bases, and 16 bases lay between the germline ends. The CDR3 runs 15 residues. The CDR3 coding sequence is TGTGCCAGCTCACCACTCGGACAGTCCCCTCTCGAGCAGTACTTC. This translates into CASSPLGQSPLEQYF.

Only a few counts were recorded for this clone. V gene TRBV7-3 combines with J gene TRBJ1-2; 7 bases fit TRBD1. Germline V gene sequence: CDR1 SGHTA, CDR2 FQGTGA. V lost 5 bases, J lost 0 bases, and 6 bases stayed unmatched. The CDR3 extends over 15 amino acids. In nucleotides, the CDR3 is TGTGCCAGCAGCCCCTCAGGGGGGACTAACTATGGCTACACCTTC. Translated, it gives CASSPSGGTNYGYTF.

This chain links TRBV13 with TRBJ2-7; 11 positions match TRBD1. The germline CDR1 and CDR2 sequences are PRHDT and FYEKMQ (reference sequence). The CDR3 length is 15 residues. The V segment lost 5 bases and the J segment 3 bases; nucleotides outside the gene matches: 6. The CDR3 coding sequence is TGTGCCAGCAGCGATAGGGACAGGGGGGACTACGAGCAGTACTTC. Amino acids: CASSDRDRGDYEQYF.